This T cell receptor beta chain comes out of a study of blood T cell repertoires in COVID-19. Across the whole study: Samples came from the United States, Italy and Spain, spanning acute and convalescent COVID-19.

In the original workflow: Amplifying reference gene primers gave estimates of nucleated cell counts. Data came from immunoSEQ multiplex PCR; TCRdb stores just in-frame clones and leaves some out. For V, J and clone size, that table is used; D and trimming come from the DNA. In the table there are tens of thousands of clones, 65% to 90% of which are singletons. The source material was peripheral blood. The clonotype originates from a woman aged 55 to 70 with acute or convalescent COVID-19.

CDR3 coding DNA: TGTGCCACCAGCGGCCGACTAGCGGGGGGCACAGATACGCAGTATTTT. Its translation: CATSGRLAGGTDTQYF. The chain couples TRBV15 to TRBJ2-3; 12 bases align to TRBD2. The CDR3 is made up of 16 amino acids. Germline trimming cut 5 bases from V and 1 base from J; bases unmatched to any gene: 4. Per germline, CDR1 LNHNV and CDR2 YYDKDF (reference sequence).